This TCR beta chain was retrieved from a study of Graves' ophthalmopathy and Graves' hyperthyroidism. Study as a whole: Peripheral blood was gathered at first diagnosis, ahead of any treatment whatsoever.

For repertoire sequencing, the TCR beta CDR3 regions were amplified from RNA transcripts. HTBI primers were used in a first-round RT-PCR, which preceded a second-round multiplex PCR. TCRdb analysed the multiplex PCR reads with MiXCR anew, one entry per CDR3 protein. The table records over 450,000 distinct CDR3 sequences, over 13% of them present only once. General study points: A 13-signature model separated ophthalmopathy from stable hyperthyroidism, reaching around 90% sensitivity and 75% to 83% specificity cross-validated. Blood shared most expanded thyroid clonotypes above 0.001 frequency.

Exclusion applied to patients with other autoimmune diseases, uncontrolled infections, pregnancy or lactation. V lost 5 bases and J lost 5, with 12 bases in between. This CDR3 spans 13 amino acids. On this clonotype itself: Antigen specificity is unknown.

The source is a woman aged 25 to 39 with Graves' ophthalmopathy. The sample taken for sequencing was blood. The rearrangement joins TRBV12-3 or TRBV12-4 to TRBJ2-5; D perhaps matches TRBD2 (5 bases). The CDR3 protein is CASSANTGETQYF. CDR3 in DNA: TGTGCCAGCAGTGCCAATACGGGGGAGACCCAGTACTTC.